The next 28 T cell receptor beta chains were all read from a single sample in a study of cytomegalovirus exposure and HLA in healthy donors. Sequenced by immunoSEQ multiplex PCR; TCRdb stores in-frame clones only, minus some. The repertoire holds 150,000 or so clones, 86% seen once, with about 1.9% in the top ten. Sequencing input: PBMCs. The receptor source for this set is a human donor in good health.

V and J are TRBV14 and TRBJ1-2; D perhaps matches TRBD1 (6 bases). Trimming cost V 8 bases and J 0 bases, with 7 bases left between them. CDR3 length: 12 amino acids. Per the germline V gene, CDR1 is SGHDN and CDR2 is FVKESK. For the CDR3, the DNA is TGTGCCAGCTGGACAGCTAACTATGGCTACACCTTC. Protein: CASWTANYGYTF.

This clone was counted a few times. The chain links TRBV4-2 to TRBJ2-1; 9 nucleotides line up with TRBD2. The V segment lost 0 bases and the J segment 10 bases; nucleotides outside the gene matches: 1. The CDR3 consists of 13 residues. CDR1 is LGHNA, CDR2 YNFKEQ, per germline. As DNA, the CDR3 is TGTGCCAGCAGCCAAGAGGGACTAGCCGAGCAGTTCTTC. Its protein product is CASSQEGLAEQFF.

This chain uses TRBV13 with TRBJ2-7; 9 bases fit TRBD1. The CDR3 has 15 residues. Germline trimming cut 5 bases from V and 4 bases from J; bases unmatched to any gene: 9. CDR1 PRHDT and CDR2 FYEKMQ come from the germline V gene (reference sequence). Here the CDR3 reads CASSHGTGNNYEQYF. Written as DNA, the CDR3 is TGTGCCAGCAGCCATGGGACAGGGAACAATTACGAGCAGTACTTC.

The CDR3 DNA sequence: TGTGCCAGCTCACCGAGTCAGACAGGGTTGGACTATGGCTACACCTTC. Its protein is CASSPSQTGLDYGYTF. V and J are TRBV18 and TRBJ1-2; 7 nucleotides agree with TRBD1. The V gene's germline CDR1 is KGHSH and CDR2 LQKENI. J lost 3 bases, V lost 3 bases, and 10 bases had no gene match. This CDR3 is built from 16 residues.

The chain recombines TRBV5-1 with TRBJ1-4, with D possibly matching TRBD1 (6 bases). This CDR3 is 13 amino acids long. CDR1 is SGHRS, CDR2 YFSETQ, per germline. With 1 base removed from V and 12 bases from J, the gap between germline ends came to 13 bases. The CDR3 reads CASSLTTGHQLFF. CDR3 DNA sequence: TGCGCCAGCAGCTTGACGACAGGCCATCAACTGTTTTTT.

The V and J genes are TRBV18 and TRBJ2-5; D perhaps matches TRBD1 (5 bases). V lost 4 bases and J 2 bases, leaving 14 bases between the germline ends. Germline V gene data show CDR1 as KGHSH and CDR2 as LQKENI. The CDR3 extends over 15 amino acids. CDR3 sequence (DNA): TGTGCCAGCTCACTTCTTCAGGGCCCTCAAGAGACCCAGTACTTC. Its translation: CASSLLQGPQETQYF. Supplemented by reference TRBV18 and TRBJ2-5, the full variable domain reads NAGVMQNPRHLVRRRGQEARLRCSPMKGHSHVYWYRQLPEEGLKFMVYLQKENIIDESGMPKERFSAEFPKEGPSILRIQQVVRGDSAAYFCASSLLQGPQETQYFGPGTRLLVL.

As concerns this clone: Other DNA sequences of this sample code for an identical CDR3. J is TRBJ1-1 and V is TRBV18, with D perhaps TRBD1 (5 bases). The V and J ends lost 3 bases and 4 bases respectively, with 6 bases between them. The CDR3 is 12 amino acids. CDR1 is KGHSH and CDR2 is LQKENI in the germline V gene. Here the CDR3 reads CASSPQGTEAFF. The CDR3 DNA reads TGTGCCAGCTCACCCCAGGGCACTGAAGCTTTCTTT.

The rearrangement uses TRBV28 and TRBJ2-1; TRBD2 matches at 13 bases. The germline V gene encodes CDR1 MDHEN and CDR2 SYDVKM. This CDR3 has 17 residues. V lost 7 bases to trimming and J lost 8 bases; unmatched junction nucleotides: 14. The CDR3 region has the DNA TGTGCCAGCAAACAGACCGGGACTAGCGGGACTTACGATGAGCAGTTCTTC. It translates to CASKQTGTSGTYDEQFF.

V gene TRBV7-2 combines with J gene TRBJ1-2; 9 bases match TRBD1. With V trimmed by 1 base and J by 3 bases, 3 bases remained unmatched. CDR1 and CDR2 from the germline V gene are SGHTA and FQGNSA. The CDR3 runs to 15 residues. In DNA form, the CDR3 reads TGTGCCAGCAGCTTAGTCGGACAGGGGTACTATGGCTACACCTTC. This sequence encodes CASSLVGQGYYGYTF.

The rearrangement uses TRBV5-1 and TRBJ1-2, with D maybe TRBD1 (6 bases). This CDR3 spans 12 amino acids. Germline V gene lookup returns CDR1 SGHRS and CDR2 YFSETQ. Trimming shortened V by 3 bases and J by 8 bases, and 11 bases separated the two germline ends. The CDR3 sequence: CASSSRGSGYTF. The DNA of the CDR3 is TGCGCCAGCAGCTCCAGGGGAAGCGGCTACACCTTC.

In DNA form, the CDR3 reads TGTGCCAGCAGCGCACTAGAGAGTTCCTACGAGCAGTACTTC. It translates to CASSALESSYEQYF. The gene calls are TRBV5-4 and TRBJ2-7, with D possibly being TRBD2 (5 bases). Germline CDR1 reads SGHNT; CDR2 reads YYREEE (reference sequence). The CDR3 is made up of 14 amino acids. V was shortened by 4 bases and J by 1 base, with 12 bases between the two germline ends.

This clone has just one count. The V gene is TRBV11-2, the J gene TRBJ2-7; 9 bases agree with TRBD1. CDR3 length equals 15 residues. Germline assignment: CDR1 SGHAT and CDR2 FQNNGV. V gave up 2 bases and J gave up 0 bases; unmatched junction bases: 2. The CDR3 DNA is TGTGCCAGCAGCTTAAGGGACAGGGCCTCCTACGAGCAGTACTTC. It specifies CASSLRDRASYEQYF.

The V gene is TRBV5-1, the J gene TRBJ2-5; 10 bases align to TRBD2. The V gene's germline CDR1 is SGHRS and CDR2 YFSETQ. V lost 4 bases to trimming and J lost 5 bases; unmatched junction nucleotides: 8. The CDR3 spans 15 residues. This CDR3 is CASSLSSGSMETQYF. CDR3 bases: TGCGCCAGCAGCCTATCTAGCGGGAGTATGGAGACCCAGTACTTC.

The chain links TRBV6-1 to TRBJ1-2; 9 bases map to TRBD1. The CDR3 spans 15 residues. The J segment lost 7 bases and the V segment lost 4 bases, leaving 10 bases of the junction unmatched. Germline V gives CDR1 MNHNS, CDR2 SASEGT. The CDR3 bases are TGTGCCAGCAGTGGGGGACAGGGCAATAAGGGTGGCTACACCTTC. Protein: CASSGGQGNKGGYTF.

CDR3 nucleotides: TGTGCCAGCAGCGCCGACAGGGAGAGTGAAGCTTTCTTT. Protein sequence: CASSADRESEAFF. The chain links TRBV11-2 to TRBJ1-1; 7 bases are shared with TRBD1. The CDR3 extends over 13 amino acids. CDR1 SGHAT and CDR2 FQNNGV come from the germline V gene. The V gene end was trimmed by 5 bases and the J gene end by 7 bases; junction bases not matched to a gene: 7.

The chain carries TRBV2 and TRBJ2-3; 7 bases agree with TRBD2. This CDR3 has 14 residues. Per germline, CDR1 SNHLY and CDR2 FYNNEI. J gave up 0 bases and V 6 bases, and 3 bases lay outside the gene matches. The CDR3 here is CASRGGWSTDTQYF. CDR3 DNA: TGTGCCAGCAGGGGGGGGTGGAGCACAGATACGCAGTATTTT.

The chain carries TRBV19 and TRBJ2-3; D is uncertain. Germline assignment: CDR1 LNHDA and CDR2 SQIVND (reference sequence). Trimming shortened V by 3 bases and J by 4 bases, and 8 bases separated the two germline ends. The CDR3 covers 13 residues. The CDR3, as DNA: TGTGCCAGTAGTATTGGAGCCGCAGATACGCAGTATTTT. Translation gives CASSIGAADTQYF.

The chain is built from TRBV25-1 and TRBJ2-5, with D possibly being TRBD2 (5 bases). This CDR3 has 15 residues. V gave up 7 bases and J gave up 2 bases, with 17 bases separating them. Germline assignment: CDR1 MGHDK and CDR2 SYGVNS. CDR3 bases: TGTGCCAGCACCTTGGAGGCCTTCGCGCAAGAGACCCAGTACTTC. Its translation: CASTLEAFAQETQYF.

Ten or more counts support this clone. For the CDR3, the DNA is TGTGCCAGCAGTGACTGGGGGCTCGCTCAGCCCCAGCATTTT. Protein sequence: CASSDWGLAQPQHF. The chain combines TRBV2 with TRBJ1-5; TRBD1 is a possible D gene (6 bases). The V end lost 3 bases, the J end lost 6 bases, and 12 bases lay between the germline ends. The germline CDR1 and CDR2 sequences are SNHLY and FYNNEI. This CDR3 comprises 14 residues.

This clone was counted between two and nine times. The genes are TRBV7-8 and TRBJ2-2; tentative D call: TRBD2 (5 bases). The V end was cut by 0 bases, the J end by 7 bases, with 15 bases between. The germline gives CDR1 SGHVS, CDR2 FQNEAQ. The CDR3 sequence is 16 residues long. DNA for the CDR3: TGTGCCAGCAGCTTAGCGGGTCGTACCCGGGGCGGGGAGCTGTTTTTT. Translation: CASSLAGRTRGGELFF. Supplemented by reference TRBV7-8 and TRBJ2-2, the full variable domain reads GAGVSQSPRYKVAKRGQDVALRCDPISGHVSLFWYQQALGQGPEFLTYFQNEAQLDKSGLPSDRFFAERPEGSVSTLKIQRTQQEDSAVYLCASSLAGRTRGGELFFGEGSRLTVL.

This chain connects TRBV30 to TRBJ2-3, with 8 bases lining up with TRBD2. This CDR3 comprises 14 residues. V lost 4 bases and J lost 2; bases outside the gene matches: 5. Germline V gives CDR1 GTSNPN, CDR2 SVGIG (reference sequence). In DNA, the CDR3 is TGTGCCTGGATGAAGCGGGGGATCACAGATACGCAGTATTTT. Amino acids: CAWMKRGITDTQYF.

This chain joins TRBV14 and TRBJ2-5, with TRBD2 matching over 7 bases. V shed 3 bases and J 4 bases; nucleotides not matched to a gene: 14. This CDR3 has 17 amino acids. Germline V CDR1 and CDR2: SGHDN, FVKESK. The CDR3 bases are TGTGCCAGCAGCCAGGGTACTAGCGCAGGGATGGGAGAGACCCAGTACTTC. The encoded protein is CASSQGTSAGMGETQYF.

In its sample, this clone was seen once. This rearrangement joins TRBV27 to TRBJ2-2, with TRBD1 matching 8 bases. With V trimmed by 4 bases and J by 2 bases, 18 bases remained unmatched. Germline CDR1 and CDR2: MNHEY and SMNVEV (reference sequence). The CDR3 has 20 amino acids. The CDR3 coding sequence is TGTGCCAGCAGTTCACCCTGGGGACCGGGGACAGGTAAAAACACCGGGGAGCTGTTTTTT. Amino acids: CASSSPWGPGTGKNTGELFF.

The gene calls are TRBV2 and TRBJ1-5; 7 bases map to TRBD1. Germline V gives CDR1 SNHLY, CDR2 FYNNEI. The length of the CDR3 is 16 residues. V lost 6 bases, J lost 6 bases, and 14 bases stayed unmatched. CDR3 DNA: TGTGCCAGCAGGCCTGCGACAGGGATGAGGAGTCAGCCCCAGCATTTT. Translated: CASRPATGMRSQPQHF. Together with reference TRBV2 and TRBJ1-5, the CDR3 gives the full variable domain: EPEVTQTPSHQVTQMGQEVILRCVPISNHLYFYWYRQILGQKVEFLVSFYNNEISEKSEIFDDQFSVERPDGSNFTLKIRSTKLEDSAMYFCASRPATGMRSQPQHFGDGTRLSIL.

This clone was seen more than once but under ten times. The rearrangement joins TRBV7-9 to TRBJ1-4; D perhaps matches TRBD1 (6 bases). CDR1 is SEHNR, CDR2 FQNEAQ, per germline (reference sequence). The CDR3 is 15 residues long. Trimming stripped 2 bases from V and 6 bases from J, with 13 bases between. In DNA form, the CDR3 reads TGTGCCAGCAGCTTAAAACAGGGTCGGGATGAAAAACTGTTTTTT. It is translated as CASSLKQGRDEKLFF.

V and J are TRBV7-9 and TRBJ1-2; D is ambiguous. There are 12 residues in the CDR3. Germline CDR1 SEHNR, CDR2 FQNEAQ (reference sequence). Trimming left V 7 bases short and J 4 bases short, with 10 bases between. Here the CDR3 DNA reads TGTGCCAGCACATCAGGAGGCTATGGCTACACCTTC. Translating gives CASTSGGYGYTF.

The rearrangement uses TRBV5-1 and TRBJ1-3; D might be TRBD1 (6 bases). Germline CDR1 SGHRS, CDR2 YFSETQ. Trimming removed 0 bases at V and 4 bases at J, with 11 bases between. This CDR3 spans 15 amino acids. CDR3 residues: CASSLDPGAGNTIYF. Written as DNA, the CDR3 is TGCGCCAGCAGCTTGGATCCAGGGGCAGGAAACACCATATATTTT.

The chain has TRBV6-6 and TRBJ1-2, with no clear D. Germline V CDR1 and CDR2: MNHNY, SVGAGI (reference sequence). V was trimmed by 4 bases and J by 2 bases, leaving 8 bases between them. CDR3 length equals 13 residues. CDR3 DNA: TGTGCCAGCAGTTTGACGGAGAACTATGGCTACACCTTC. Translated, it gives CASSLTENYGYTF.